These 17 T cell receptor beta chains originate from one sample sequenced in a study of shared clonotypes between healthy human individuals. The assay was immunoSEQ multiplex PCR, and TCRdb's table has in-frame clones only and misses some. The sample includes approximately 500,000 clones, 81% seen only once; the top ten take roughly 12%. The sample consisted of PBMCs. The receptors were gathered from a middle-aged woman in good health. Some clones in this sample may be carry-over from other donors' samples.

The chain combines TRBV7-3 with TRBJ2-1; D not resolved. CDR1 SGHTA and CDR2 FQGTGA come from the germline V gene. The CDR3 is made up of 15 amino acids. With 2 bases removed from V and 1 base from J, the gap between germline ends came to 9 bases. The CDR3 nucleotides are TGTGCCAGCAGCTTAGGGCCCGTTTCCTACAATGAGCAGTTCTTC. It translates to CASSLGPVSYNEQFF.

The V and J genes are TRBV28 and TRBJ2-3; 12 nucleotides agree with TRBD2. This CDR3 comprises 15 residues. Trimming removed 7 bases from V and 5 bases from J; junction bases left unmatched: 7. The germline V gene encodes CDR1 MDHEN and CDR2 SYDVKM. The DNA of the CDR3 is TGTGCCAGCATCCCACCGGGACTAGCGGGAGATACGCAGTATTTT. As protein: CASIPPGLAGDTQYF.

On this clone: A far bigger clonotype differs at one base, so this is likely a read error. In the same sample, other DNA sequences code for this CDR3. This chain connects TRBV29-1 to TRBJ2-1; 9 bases are a match to TRBD2. Trimming took 1 base from V and 3 from J; bases not matched to a gene: 10. Germline CDR1 and CDR2: SQVTM and ANQGSEA. This CDR3 has 17 amino acids. The CDR3 sequence is CSVEGFAVTSGYNEQFF. The CDR3 region has the DNA TGCAGCGTTGAAGGGTTCGCAGTGACTAGCGGCTACAATGAGCAGTTCTTC.

J is TRBJ1-5 and V is TRBV15, with no clear D. CDR3 size: 15 residues. Trimming removed 4 bases at V and 1 base at J, with 11 bases between. Germline lookup yields CDR1 LNHNV and CDR2 YYDKDF (reference sequence). CDR3 in amino acids: CATSMSLTSNQPQHF. The CDR3 DNA reads TGTGCCACCAGCATGTCTCTTACCAGCAATCAGCCCCAGCATTTT.

The chain has TRBV28 and TRBJ1-5, with a possible D match to TRBD1 (6 bases). Germline V CDR1 and CDR2: MDHEN, SYDVKM. The CDR3 runs to 17 residues. Trimming pared 6 bases from V and 0 bases from J, leaving 18 bases between. The CDR3 DNA reads TGTGCCAGCAGCCCTGGATTAGGGACAACTAGCAATCAGCCCCAGCATTTT. Protein product: CASSPGLGTTSNQPQHF.

Details on this clone: A far larger clone is one base from this, pointing to a likely read error. Different DNA sequences within this sample yield the same CDR3. This chain connects TRBV6-1 to TRBJ2-3, with 12 bases identical to TRBD2. The CDR3 covers 14 residues. In germline, CDR1 is MNHNS, CDR2 SASEGT. This CDR3 is CASSGLAGADTQYF. The CDR3 DNA sequence: TGTGCCAGCAGTGGACTAGCGGGAGCAGACACGCAGTATTTT.

The J gene is TRBJ1-5, the V gene TRBV5-4, with D perhaps matching TRBD1 (6 bases). CDR3 length equals 16 residues. Between the trimmed V and J ends, which lost 2 bases and 2 bases, there was a span of 14 bases. Germline V gene sequence: CDR1 SGHNT, CDR2 YYREEE (reference sequence). The CDR3 loop reads CASSLWGGVGNQPQHF. Here the CDR3 DNA reads TGTGCCAGCAGCTTATGGGGGGGCGTTGGCAATCAGCCCCAGCATTTT.

The chain recombines TRBV9 with TRBJ1-4; D is perhaps TRBD1 (5 bases). V gave up 0 bases and J gave up 4 bases, with 10 bases separating them. Per germline, CDR1 SGDLS and CDR2 YYNGEE. This CDR3 has 15 residues. This CDR3 is CASSVVGGDNEKLFF. The CDR3 DNA is TGTGCCAGCAGCGTAGTTGGGGGGGATAATGAAAAACTGTTTTTT.

With respect to this clone: A far more abundant clone sits one base away, making this likely a read error. Other DNA sequences in this sample translate to the same CDR3. The chain links TRBV6-5 to TRBJ2-7; the D is unclear. This CDR3 is built from 13 residues. V shed 2 bases and J shed 6 bases, with 11 bases lying between them. The germline gives CDR1 MNHEY, CDR2 SVGAGI. CDR3 DNA sequence: TGTGCCAGCAGTTACCCACCTACGGGCGAGCAGTACTTC. Translating gives CASSYPPTGEQYF.

The genes are TRBV28 and TRBJ1-4, with D unclear. The CDR3 length is 13 residues. Looked up from germline, CDR1 is MDHEN and CDR2 is SYDVKM. Trimming removed 5 bases at V and 5 bases at J, with 9 bases between. The CDR3 sequence: CASSPHTNEKLFF. The DNA for the CDR3 is TGTGCCAGCAGTCCCCACACCAATGAAAAACTGTTTTTT. The full variable domain, with the rest looked up from reference TRBV28 and TRBJ1-4, is DVKVTQSSRYLVKRTGEKVFLECVQDMDHENMFWYRQDPGLGLRLIYFSYDVKMKEKGDIPEGYSVSREKKERFSLILESASTNQTSMYLCASSPHTNEKLFFGSGTQLSVL.

The chain recombines TRBV13 with TRBJ2-7, with TRBD1 matching over 8 bases. The CDR3 is 15 residues long. V lost 1 base, J lost 7 bases, and 9 bases stayed unmatched. Germline-derived CDR1 and CDR2 are PRHDT and FYEKMQ (reference sequence). Here the CDR3 DNA reads TGTGCCAGCAGCTTAGTAGCAGGGGGCTGGGGGGAGCAGTACTTC. Residues: CASSLVAGGWGEQYF.

V and J are TRBV27 and TRBJ1-4; 11 nucleotides align to TRBD1. Unmatched junction bases numbered 5, after V lost 6 bases and J lost 8 bases. Germline values: CDR1 MNHEY, CDR2 SMNVEV (reference sequence). This CDR3 has 14 amino acids. The CDR3 DNA is TGTGCCAGCAGCCCGGACAGGGGGCGAGAAAAACTGTTTTTT. Its translation is CASSPDRGREKLFF.

The chain employs TRBV6-6 and TRBJ1-1; D unclear. The CDR3 length is 14 residues. The germline V gene has CDR1 MNHNY and CDR2 SVGAGI (reference sequence). The ends were cut back, 4 bases at V and 2 bases at J, with 11 bases in the middle. CDR3 region: CASSSPGYNTEAFF. DNA for the CDR3: TGTGCCAGCAGTTCACCAGGTTACAACACTGAAGCTTTCTTT.

Points on this clone: A far larger clone differs by one base, so this is likely a read error. The J gene is TRBJ2-7, the V gene TRBV6-5; D ambiguous. The CDR3 consists of 13 residues. Germline V gene data show CDR1 as MNHEY and CDR2 as SVGAGI. CDR3: CAISYPPTGEQYF. CDR3 coding DNA: TGTGCCATCAGTTACCCCCCTACGGGCGAGCAGTACTTC.

The rearrangement links TRBV27 to TRBJ2-7, with 13 bases aligning to TRBD2. This CDR3 has 18 amino acids. From germline, CDR1 is MNHEY and CDR2 SMNVEV (reference sequence). J lost 2 bases, V lost 3 bases, and 10 bases had no gene match. The DNA for the CDR3 is TGTGCCAGCAGTTTTGGGAGACTAGCGGGAGGCCTAGCCTACGAGCAGTACTTC. Amino acids: CASSFGRLAGGLAYEQYF.

J is TRBJ2-5 and V is TRBV5-4; perhaps TRBD2 as D (5 bases). Trimming took 4 bases from V and 5 from J, leaving 21 bases between them. The germline gives CDR1 SGHNT, CDR2 YYREEE (reference sequence). The CDR3 is 16 amino acids. The CDR3 region has the DNA TGTGCCAGCAGCCAAGATGACCTAGAGGGTGTGGAGACCCAGTACTTC. The encoded protein is CASSQDDLEGVETQYF.

This sequence joins TRBV5-1 and TRBJ1-1; D not resolved. Germline V CDR1 and CDR2: SGHRS, YFSETQ. Deletions cut 0 bases from V and 6 bases from J, with 12 bases between. The CDR3 contains 14 residues. The CDR3 reads CASSLESAIAEAFF. CDR3 nucleotides: TGCGCCAGCAGCTTGGAGTCAGCCATTGCTGAAGCTTTCTTT.